The 30 T cell receptor beta chains in this list originate from one sample, sequenced in a study of blood T cell repertoires in COVID-19. TCRdb keeps only in-frame clones here, not all; method: immunoSEQ multiplex PCR. The repertoire has about 320,000 clones, 85% of them found once; the top ten carry about 1.9%. The sample consisted of PBMCs or T cells enriched from blood (not recorded which). The receptors shown here come from a woman in her twenties or thirties who had been exposed to COVID-19.

This chain uses TRBV3-1 (or the pseudogene TRBV3-2) with TRBJ2-5; D is unclear. Germline values: CDR1 LGHDT, CDR2 YNNKEL (reference sequence). The length of the CDR3 is 15 residues. V was cut by 4 bases and J by 1 base, with 13 bases left in between. CDR3 DNA: TGTGCCAGCAGCCCCCCCAGGCACATCCAAGAGACCCAGTACTTC. This encodes CASSPPRHIQETQYF.

J is TRBJ2-1 and V is TRBV30, with TRBD1 as a possible D gene (5 bases). Deletions cut 5 bases from V and 8 bases from J, with 22 bases between. This CDR3 comprises 15 residues. Germline-derived CDR1 and CDR2 are GTSNPN and SVGIG (reference sequence). DNA for the CDR3: TGTGCCTGGGGCCTCGTAGGGGCAGGTCAACATGAGCAGTTCTTC. It yields the protein CAWGLVGAGQHEQFF.

This chain uses TRBV4-2 with TRBJ1-2; a possible D gene is TRBD1 (5 bases). Germline V lookup: CDR1 LGHNA, CDR2 YNFKEQ. The CDR3 contains 14 residues. Trimming pared 4 bases from V and 2 bases from J, leaving 11 bases between. The CDR3 DNA reads TGTGCCAGCAGCCCCCGACAGACGAACTATGGCTACACCTTC. It is translated as CASSPRQTNYGYTF.

The chain links TRBV7-9 to TRBJ2-7; 7 bases map to TRBD1. This CDR3 comprises 14 residues. CDR1 SEHNR and CDR2 FQNEAQ come from the germline V gene (reference sequence). Trimming cost V 4 bases and J 5 bases; bases outside gene matches: 8. CDR3 in DNA: TGTGCCAGCAGCTCCGAGACAGGGTTCGACGAGCAGTACTTC. It codes for CASSSETGFDEQYF.

Of note for this clone: Additional DNA sequences in this sample encode the identical CDR3. V gene TRBV28 combines with J gene TRBJ2-7, with 7 nucleotides matching TRBD1. Germline CDR1 MDHEN, CDR2 SYDVKM. The ends lost 5 bases at V and 3 bases at J; junction bases unmatched: 1. The CDR3 has 12 residues. The chain's CDR3 is CASSRTGYEQYF. CDR3 nucleotides: TGTGCCAGCAGTCGGACAGGCTACGAGCAGTACTTC. The full variable domain, rest sourced from reference TRBV28 and TRBJ2-7, is DVKVTQSSRYLVKRTGEKVFLECVQDMDHENMFWYRQDPGLGLRLIYFSYDVKMKEKGDIPEGYSVSREKKERFSLILESASTNQTSMYLCASSRTGYEQYFGPGTRLTVT.

This clone was seen a single time. The chain combines TRBV19 with TRBJ1-5; D not resolved. V lost 1 base to trimming and J lost 2 bases, with 12 bases between them. The CDR3 is 16 residues long. Germline V gene data show CDR1 as LNHDA and CDR2 as SQIVND (reference sequence). The chain's CDR3 is CASSIARARGNQPQHF. The CDR3 nucleotides are TGTGCCAGTAGTATAGCGAGGGCCCGCGGCAATCAGCCCCAGCATTTT.

The V gene is TRBV21-1, the J gene TRBJ1-1; the table calls TRBD1, which could not be checked here. TRBV21-1 constitutes a pseudogene. This CDR3 spans 12 amino acids. For the CDR3, the DNA is TGTGCCAGCAGCATACTACAGGGGGAAGCTTTCTTT. Protein product: CASSILQGEAFF.

The CDR3 bases are TGTGCCAGCAGCGGAAGACTGGCGGGAGGAGAGACCCAGTACTTC. This sequence encodes CASSGRLAGGETQYF. The chain links TRBV9 to TRBJ2-5; 8 nucleotides line up with TRBD2. Germline V gene sequence: CDR1 SGDLS, CDR2 YYNGEE. This CDR3 spans 15 amino acids. V shed 3 bases and J 4 bases; nucleotides not matched to a gene: 8.

The gene calls are TRBV5-1 and TRBJ2-5; TRBD1 agrees at 12 bases. The germline V gene encodes CDR1 SGHRS and CDR2 YFSETQ. V dropped 4 bases and J dropped 4; count of bases not matched to a gene: 8. This CDR3 has 16 residues. CDR3 in amino acids: CASSSRGTGGLETQYF. The CDR3 DNA reads TGCGCCAGCAGCAGTCGTGGGACAGGGGGCCTAGAGACCCAGTACTTC.

The chain couples TRBV7-2 to TRBJ2-3; 7 nucleotides agree with TRBD2. V was clipped by 5 bases and J by 0 bases; unmatched bases: 5. There are 15 residues in the CDR3. Germline CDR1 SGHTA, CDR2 FQGNSA. The CDR3 is CASSVGTTSTDTQYF. In DNA, the CDR3 is TGTGCCAGCAGCGTCGGGACTACTAGCACAGATACGCAGTATTTT.

The chain employs TRBV7-3 and TRBJ2-1; 8 bases are shared with TRBD1. The ends lost 5 bases at V and 6 bases at J; junction bases unmatched: 3. Germline CDR1 reads SGHTA; CDR2 reads FQGTGA. The CDR3 has 13 residues. CDR3: CASSLDRGNEQFF. The CDR3 region has the DNA TGTGCCAGCAGCCTAGACAGGGGCAATGAGCAGTTCTTC.

The rearrangement links TRBV28 to TRBJ1-3, with D possibly TRBD1 on 6 matching bases. This CDR3 contains 14 residues. Germline V gene lookup returns CDR1 MDHEN and CDR2 SYDVKM. The CDR3 DNA follows: TGTGTCATTCCCAGATCAGGGGAGGGAAACACCATATATTTT. Translated: CVIPRSGEGNTIYF. The entire variable domain, with the rest obtained from reference TRBV28 and TRBJ1-3, is as follows: DVKVTQSSRYLVKRTGEKVFLECVQDMDHENMFWYRQDPGLGLRLIYFSYDVKMKEKGDIPEGYSVSREKKERFSLILESASTNQTSMYLCVIPRSGEGNTIYFGEGSWLTVV.

The genes are TRBV4-1 and TRBJ2-7; TRBD2 is a possible D gene (5 bases). In germline, CDR1 is MGHRA, CDR2 YSYEKL. This CDR3 region has 16 residues. V was pared by 0 bases and J by 3 bases, with 15 bases between. The CDR3 coding sequence is TGCGCCAGCAGCCAAGATAGCGAGATGCTGAACTACGAGCAGTACTTC. Translating it yields CASSQDSEMLNYEQYF.

The chain links TRBV6-1 to TRBJ2-1; the match to TRBD1 covers 9 bases. Germline V CDR1 and CDR2: MNHNS, SASEGT. Trimming cost V 1 base and J 8 bases; bases outside gene matches: 9. The CDR3 length is 16 residues. The CDR3 protein is CASSEDAGTGLHEQFF. CDR3 coding DNA: TGTGCCAGCAGTGAAGACGCCGGGACAGGGCTCCATGAGCAGTTCTTC.

This CDR3 reads CASSWDREGYTF. In DNA, the CDR3 is TGTGCCAGCAGTTGGGACAGGGAGGGCTACACCTTC. The V gene is TRBV6-5, the J gene TRBJ1-2, with TRBD1 matching 9 bases. The germline CDR1 and CDR2 sequences are MNHEY and SVGAGI. CDR3 size: 12 residues. The trim removed 4 bases at V and 8 bases at J, leaving 2 bases unmatched.

V usage is TRBV24-1 and J usage is TRBJ2-7; 8 nucleotides line up with TRBD1. The CDR3 consists of 13 residues. With 4 bases clipped from V and 5 bases from J, the junction kept 3 bases outside the gene matches. Germline V CDR1 and CDR2: KGHDR, SFDVKD. For the CDR3, the DNA is TGTGCCACCAGTGACGGGACAGGTGACGAGCAGTACTTC. Amino acids: CATSDGTGDEQYF.

This rearrangement joins TRBV5-1 to TRBJ1-1, with D unclear. Trimming stripped 0 bases from V and 0 bases from J, with 6 bases between. The CDR3 consists of 14 residues. CDR1 SGHRS and CDR2 YFSETQ come from the germline V gene. As DNA, the CDR3 is TGCGCCAGCAGCTTGGATACATTGAACACTGAAGCTTTCTTT. Protein: CASSLDTLNTEAFF.

CDR3 coding DNA: TGTGCCAGCAGCTTAATAATGGGCCCTAACTATGGCTACACCTTC. Translated: CASSLIMGPNYGYTF. The chain has TRBV7-9 and TRBJ1-2; D call uncertain. The germline gives CDR1 SEHNR, CDR2 FQNEAQ (reference sequence). Deletions cut 2 bases from V and 0 bases from J, with 10 bases between. CDR3 length: 15 residues.

The V and J genes are TRBV30 and TRBJ2-3, with TRBD2 matching 7 bases. The CDR3 is 15 residues long. The ends lost 0 bases at V and 1 base at J; junction bases unmatched: 4. Germline CDR1 and CDR2: GTSNPN and SVGIG (reference sequence). The CDR3: CAWSVKAGRTDTQYF. The CDR3 DNA reads as TGTGCCTGGAGTGTAAAAGCGGGACGCACAGATACGCAGTATTTT.

J is TRBJ1-6 and V is TRBV9; 10 bases map to TRBD1. Trimming took 1 base from V and 5 from J; bases not matched to a gene: 6. The CDR3 runs to 17 residues. Germline V gene sequence: CDR1 SGDLS, CDR2 YYNGEE. The CDR3 sequence is CASSVSPGQGDNSPLHF. The CDR3 region has the DNA TGTGCCAGCAGCGTAAGCCCCGGACAGGGGGATAATTCACCCCTCCACTTT.

The rearrangement uses TRBV19 and TRBJ2-5; 11 positions match TRBD2. V lost 1 base to trimming and J lost 4 bases; unmatched junction nucleotides: 2. The CDR3 is made up of 15 amino acids. Germline CDR1 LNHDA, CDR2 SQIVND (reference sequence). CDR3 loop: CASSIALAGGETQYF. CDR3 DNA: TGTGCCAGTAGTATAGCTCTAGCGGGAGGAGAGACCCAGTACTTC.

This chain uses TRBV5-4 with TRBJ1-2; the D is unclear. The germline CDR1 and CDR2 sequences are SGHNT and YYREEE (reference sequence). V lost 0 bases and J 1 base, leaving 16 bases between the germline ends. The CDR3 contains 17 residues. The CDR3 loop is CASSLAPGREGNYGYTF. CDR3 nucleotides: TGTGCCAGCAGCTTGGCCCCAGGAAGGGAGGGTAACTATGGCTACACCTTC.

The V and J genes are TRBV24-1 and TRBJ2-1; TRBD2 aligns across 8 bases. This CDR3 region has 16 residues. Germline CDR1 and CDR2: KGHDR and SFDVKD. V was pared by 1 base and J by 9 bases, with 10 bases of the junction left unmatched. CDR3 nucleotides: TGTGCCACCAGTGATTTTAACAGCGGGAGAACTAGTGAGCAGTTCTTC. Translation gives CATSDFNSGRTSEQFF.

The rearrangement uses TRBV11-2 and TRBJ1-1; D ambiguous. Trimming cost V 5 bases and J 6 bases, with 10 bases left between them. This CDR3 is 12 amino acids long. Germline CDR1 reads SGHAT; CDR2 reads FQNNGV. The CDR3 is CASSQTYPEAFF. CDR3 coding DNA: TGTGCCAGCAGCCAAACCTACCCTGAAGCTTTCTTT.

This chain connects TRBV7-6 to TRBJ2-1, with 7 bases that match TRBD1. V dropped 0 bases and J dropped 0; count of bases not matched to a gene: 11. CDR3 length equals 19 residues. CDR1 is SGHVS, CDR2 FNYEAQ, per germline. The DNA for the CDR3 is TGTGCCAGCAGCTTAGCGTTAGGGGGCCCAATATTCTCCTACAATGAGCAGTTCTTC. Translating gives CASSLALGGPIFSYNEQFF.

The chain couples TRBV28 to TRBJ2-7; TRBD1 aligns across 8 bases. The length of the CDR3 is 16 residues. The germline V gene encodes CDR1 MDHEN and CDR2 SYDVKM. V was pared by 4 bases and J by 5 bases, with 13 bases of the junction left unmatched. CDR3 nucleotides: TGTGCCAGCAGTTCCCGGACAGGGTCGGCATTCAACGAGCAGTACTTC. Its protein product is CASSSRTGSAFNEQYF. Based on the CDR3 plus reference TRBV28 and TRBJ2-7, the full variable domain is DVKVTQSSRYLVKRTGEKVFLECVQDMDHENMFWYRQDPGLGLRLIYFSYDVKMKEKGDIPEGYSVSREKKERFSLILESASTNQTSMYLCASSSRTGSAFNEQYFGPGTRLTVT.

This clone has only one observation. The gene calls are TRBV28 and TRBJ2-7; D is perhaps TRBD1 (6 bases). Germline V lookup: CDR1 MDHEN, CDR2 SYDVKM. This CDR3 region has 12 residues. Deletions cut 5 bases from V and 4 bases from J, with 9 bases between. The CDR3 loop reads CASSTGQYEQYF. The CDR3 DNA reads as TGTGCCAGCAGTACCGGACAGTACGAGCAGTACTTC.

The J gene is TRBJ2-3, the V gene TRBV3-1 (or the pseudogene TRBV3-2); 11 bases agree with TRBD1. This CDR3 spans 15 amino acids. V was pared by 5 bases and J by 6 bases, with 7 bases of the junction left unmatched. In germline, CDR1 is LGHDT, CDR2 YNNKEL (reference sequence). CDR3 sequence (DNA): TGTGCCAGCAGCTACGGGACAGGGGGAGGGGATACGCAGTATTTT. Its protein product is CASSYGTGGGDTQYF.

This clone has just a few counts. The chain carries TRBV14 and TRBJ2-7; perhaps TRBD2 as D (5 bases). The germline V gene encodes CDR1 SGHDN and CDR2 FVKESK. V dropped 0 bases and J dropped 9 bases, with 9 bases sitting between them. The CDR3 length is 12 residues. The CDR3 region is CASSQDNEGQYF. The CDR3 region has the DNA TGTGCCAGCAGCCAAGATAACGAGGGGCAGTACTTC.

In this sample, this clone turned up once. The J gene is TRBJ1-2, the V gene TRBV29-1, with 8 bases identical to TRBD1. This CDR3 is 14 amino acids long. The trim removed 5 bases at V and 3 bases at J, leaving 8 bases unmatched. Per the germline V gene, CDR1 is SQVTM and CDR2 is ANQGSEA. The CDR3 is CSVRIPGGHYGYTF. Written as DNA, the CDR3 is TGCAGCGTTCGCATACCAGGGGGCCACTATGGCTACACCTTC.